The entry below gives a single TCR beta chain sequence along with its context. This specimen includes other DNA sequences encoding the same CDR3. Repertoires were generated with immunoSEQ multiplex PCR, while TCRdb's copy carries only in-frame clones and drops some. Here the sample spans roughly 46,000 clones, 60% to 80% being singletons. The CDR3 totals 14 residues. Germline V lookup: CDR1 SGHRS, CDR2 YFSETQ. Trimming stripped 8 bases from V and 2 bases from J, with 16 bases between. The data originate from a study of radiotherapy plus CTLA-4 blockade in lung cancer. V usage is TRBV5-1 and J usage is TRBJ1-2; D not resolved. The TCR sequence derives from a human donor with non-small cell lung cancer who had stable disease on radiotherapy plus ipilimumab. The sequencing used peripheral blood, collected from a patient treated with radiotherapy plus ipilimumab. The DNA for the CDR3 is TGCGCCAGTAGCCATGAGACACAAAACTATGGCTACACCTTC. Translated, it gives CASSHETQNYGYTF. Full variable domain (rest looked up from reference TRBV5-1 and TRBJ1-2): KAGVTQTPRYLIKTRGQQVTLSCSPISGHRSVSWYQQTPGQGLQFLFEYFSETQRNKGNFPGRFSGRQFSNSRSEMNVSTLELGDSALYLCASSHETQNYGYTFGSGTRLTVV.